This T cell receptor (beta chain) is drawn from a study of technical replicates of blood from several donors. Repertoires were generated with immunoSEQ multiplex PCR, while TCRdb's copy carries only in-frame clones and drops some. The sample lists 95,000 to 100,000 clones, approximately 94% occurring once. V was clipped by 6 bases and J by 0 bases; unmatched bases: 12. The CDR3 is made up of 19 amino acids. Germline CDR1 and CDR2: SEHNR and FQNEAQ (reference sequence). The specimen was T cells isolated from PBMCs. The chain joins TRBV7-9 to TRBJ2-1; 12 nucleotides line up with TRBD2. The sequence was obtained from a human donor in good health. The CDR3 nucleotides are TGTGCCAGCAGGGATCCGGGACTAGCGGGTTCGAGCTCCTACAATGAGCAGTTCTTC. Its protein product is CASRDPGLAGSSSYNEQFF.